These T cell receptor beta chains were read from a single sample in a study of CD8+ T cells in alopecia areata. Libraries were prepared by immunoSEQ multiplex PCR; TCRdb keeps only in-frame clonotypes and omits some of them. The sample lists 120,000 or so clones; around 61% were seen once. Sequencing was done on a sample of CD4+ T cells sorted from blood. The receptors derive from a human donor in good health. Each CDR3 is given with its conserved first and last residue. The D gene is left open where the match is weak. The size entry is marked missing in some rows and otherwise reads once, few, many or a size class.

size: .
length: 12
D: .
J: TRBJ2-5
V: TRBV29-1
DNA: TGCAGCGTCGGGGCCAGCCAAGAGACCCAGTACTTC
CDR3: CSVGASQETQYF

size: .
length: 14
D: .
J: TRBJ2-5
V: TRBV2
DNA: TGTGCCAGCAGTGAACTAGCTCGACGAGAGACCCAGTACTTC
CDR3: CASSELARRETQYF

size: .
length: 14
D: TRBD2
J: TRBJ2-3
V: TRBV6-6
DNA: TGTGCCAGCAGACGGGGACTAACGGCAGATACGCAGTATTTT
CDR3: CASRRGLTADTQYF

size: .
length: 14
D: .
J: TRBJ1-1
V: TRBV6-5
DNA: TGTGCCAGCAGTTATTCAGGGTGGGGGACTGAAGCTTTCTTT
CDR3: CASSYSGWGTEAFF

size: .
length: 15
D: TRBD1
J: TRBJ2-3
V: TRBV10-3
DNA: TGTGCCATCAGTGGGCCGGGACAGGGGGCCGATACGCAGTATTTT
CDR3: CAISGPGQGADTQYF

size: once
length: 13
D: .
J: TRBJ1-4
V: TRBV15
DNA: TGTGCCACCGGCAGGGGTACAACTGAAAAACTGTTTTTT
CDR3: CATGRGTTEKLFF

size: .
length: 16
D: .
J: TRBJ2-4
V: TRBV10-3
DNA: TGTGCCAGCAGACCCGGACAGCTGCAGACCAAAAACATTCAGTACTTC
CDR3: CASRPGQLQTKNIQYF

size: .
length: 14
D: .
J: TRBJ2-5
V: TRBV5-1
DNA: TGCGCCAGCAGCAGGGACGTCTTGCGTGAGACCCAGTACTTC
CDR3: CASSRDVLRETQYF

size: few
length: 10
D: .
J: TRBJ2-1
V: TRBV30
DNA: TGTGCCTGGAACCGAGTCAAGCAGTTCTTC
CDR3: CAWNRVKQFF

size: .
length: 13
D: TRBD1
J: TRBJ1-1
V: TRBV25-1
DNA: TGTGCCAGCGGCGGGGACAGGGGAACTGAAGCTTTCTTT
CDR3: CASGGDRGTEAFF

size: .
length: 15
D: .
J: TRBJ2-3
V: TRBV6-6
DNA: TGTGCCAGCAGTTACGGAGGGGGCAACACAGATACGCAGTATTTT
CDR3: CASSYGGGNTDTQYF

size: once
length: 14
D: .
J: TRBJ2-7
V: TRBV19
DNA: TGTGCCAGTAGTGCGGGACAGCTACTAACCGGGCAGTACTTC
CDR3: CASSAGQLLTGQYF

size: .
length: 13
D: .
J: TRBJ1-1
V: TRBV2
DNA: TGTGCCAGCTCTGAACAGCAGAACACTGAAGCTTTCTTT
CDR3: CASSEQQNTEAFF

size: few
length: 13
D: .
J: TRBJ1-1
V: TRBV2
DNA: TGTGCCGGTAGGGCAGGGCAGGGCACTGAAGCTTTCTTT
CDR3: CAGRAGQGTEAFF

size: .
length: 14
D: TRBD1
J: TRBJ2-7
V: TRBV29-1
DNA: TGCAGCACCTGGACAGGGGGCGCTTTTAGCGAGCAGTACTTC
CDR3: CSTWTGGAFSEQYF

size: few
length: 12
D: .
J: TRBJ1-2
V: TRBV30
DNA: TGTGCCTGGAGTGTAGAACCAGTTGGCTACACCTTC
CDR3: CAWSVEPVGYTF

size: .
length: 12
D: .
J: TRBJ2-1
V: TRBV5-1
DNA: TGCGCCAGCAGCTTGGATGGGATTGAGCAGTTCTTC
CDR3: CASSLDGIEQFF

size: once
length: 12
D: .
J: TRBJ1-2
V: TRBV6-5
DNA: TGTGCCAGCAGGGACAGTGGCTATGGCTACACCTTC
CDR3: CASRDSGYGYTF

size: .
length: 14
D: .
J: TRBJ2-3
V: TRBV29-1
DNA: TGCAGCGTTGGGCGGGGTGAGCCGGGAGATACGCAGTATTTT
CDR3: CSVGRGEPGDTQYF

size: .
length: 14
D: .
J: TRBJ1-6
V: TRBV27
DNA: TGTGCCAGCAGGCCTCGCTTCCGAGATTCACCCCTCCACTTT
CDR3: CASRPRFRDSPLHF